This record looks at one T cell receptor (beta chain) sequence and its context. This sample stems from a study of read filtering for tumor transcriptome and immune sequencing. Study-wide background: Patients were 17 male and about 14 female, mean age around 70 years, range about 45 to 85. RNA-seq yielded only about 85 to 1273 TCR reads, IR-seq about 4.05 to 11 million.

The library was built from roughly 400 ng RNA with molecular barcoded adaptors for alpha/delta and beta/gamma chains. One entry per CDR3 protein, called by TCRdb with MiXCR from the reads. The repertoire has 93,000 or so distinct CDR3 sequences, 20% to 25% of them found once; the top ten carry over 9.5%. Per germline, CDR1 LGHNA and CDR2 YNFKEQ. V was trimmed by 0 bases and J by 5 bases, leaving 10 bases between them. The CDR3 covers 14 residues. The sample was a population of CD138-negative cells sorted from bone marrow. The clonotype was recovered from a donor aged 40 or over with multiple myeloma. The chain couples TRBV4-2 to TRBJ1-2; D unresolved. The CDR3 here is CASSQDPDGYGYTF. As DNA, the CDR3 is TGTGCCAGCAGCCAAGATCCGGACGGTTATGGCTACACCTTC.